A single sample is the source of the 32 T cell receptor beta chains below, sequenced in a study of T-cell memory formation after mild COVID-19 (dated by TCRdb to the early 2020s). Library preparation was by 5' RACE. Sequencer: Illumina NovaSeq 6000. The raw public data were reprocessed by TCRdb itself: fastp quality trimming at Q25, MiXCR clonotype calling, in-frame beta chains only. Every CDR3 protein is listed once, alongside the most common genes and DNA of its rows. The sample profile shows approximately 450,000 distinct CDR3 sequences; 15% to 20% of them were found once. The ten largest clones take up more than 9% of the sample. Sequencing was done on a sample of PBMCs or a T cell subset sorted from them (not recorded which). These receptors all stem from an adult woman who had mild COVID-19 (a few samples of this study predate the infection). The sample titles of this study are shuffled in the database, so cell type and time point are left out; the donor was told from shared clones.

The chain carries TRBV20-1 and TRBJ2-1; maybe TRBD2 (6 bases). This CDR3 spans 14 amino acids. V lost 5 bases, J lost 3 bases, and 14 bases lay in between. Germline loops: CDR1 DFQATT, CDR2 SNEGSKA (reference sequence). The CDR3 sequence is CSAARRERYNEQFF. The DNA of the CDR3 is TGCAGTGCTGCAAGGCGGGAACGCTACAATGAGCAGTTCTTC.

The rearrangement joins TRBV12-3 or TRBV12-4 to TRBJ1-1; D remains unclear. This CDR3 spans 13 amino acids. Trimming stripped 2 bases from V and 6 bases from J, with 10 bases between. In DNA form, the CDR3 reads TGTGCCAGCAGTTTACAGAATGTCGCTGAAGCTTTCTTT. This codes for CASSLQNVAEAFF.

The chain couples TRBV20-1 to TRBJ1-1; D unclear. Per germline, CDR1 DFQATT and CDR2 SNEGSKA (reference sequence). CDR3 size: 15 residues. Trimming cost V 1 base and J 3 bases, with 15 bases left between them. CDR3 region: CSARVIVVQDTEAFF. In DNA, the CDR3 is TGCAGTGCTAGAGTTATCGTTGTGCAGGACACTGAAGCTTTCTTT.

This sequence joins TRBV5-1 and TRBJ1-2; 10 bases map to TRBD1. Germline V gives CDR1 SGHRS, CDR2 YFSETQ. J was trimmed by 4 bases and V by 2 bases; bases with no gene match: 5. The CDR3 has 15 residues. The CDR3 sequence is CASSFGQGEGYGYTF. In nucleotides, the CDR3 is TGCGCCAGCAGCTTCGGACAGGGGGAGGGCTATGGCTACACCTTC. Variable domain in full (rest from reference TRBV5-1 and TRBJ1-2): KAGVTQTPRYLIKTRGQQVTLSCSPISGHRSVSWYQQTPGQGLQFLFEYFSETQRNKGNFPGRFSGRQFSNSRSEMNVSTLELGDSALYLCASSFGQGEGYGYTFGSGTRLTVV.

Worth noting for this clonotype: A clone one base away is much larger, so this may be a read error. V is TRBV4-2 and J is TRBJ2-1; 13 bases match TRBD2. The CDR3 is made up of 15 amino acids. Germline-derived CDR1 and CDR2 are LGHNA and YNFKEQ. CDR3 protein: CASCLTSGGLGEQLF. The DNA of the CDR3 is TGTGCCAGCTGTCTGACTAGCGGGGGGCTCGGTGAGCAGTTATTC.

This clonotype was observed a handful of times. The V call is TRBV29-1, the J call TRBJ2-1, with TRBD1 identical over 7 bases. The CDR3 loop spans 13 amino acids. V shed 6 bases, J shed 12 bases, and the junction held 14 bases outside the gene matches. The germline gives CDR1 SQVTM, CDR2 ANQGSEA. The CDR3 here is CSVEFTGVGAQFF. In nucleotides, the CDR3 is TGCAGCGTGGAATTCACAGGGGTAGGGGCGCAGTTCTTC.

In its sample, this clonotype was seen a few times. The chain couples TRBV4-1 to TRBJ1-5; TRBD1 aligns across 8 bases. This CDR3 is 16 amino acids long. Germline lookup yields CDR1 MGHRA and CDR2 YSYEKL. Trimming took 3 bases from V and 7 from J; bases not matched to a gene: 11. The CDR3 DNA reads as TGCGCCAGCAGCCAGCAGGGGGCCACGGCGGGACAGCCCCAGCATTTT. Its translation is CASSQQGATAGQPQHF.

In this sample, this clonotype turned up many times. This rearrangement joins TRBV5-4 to TRBJ1-1; TRBD1 might be the D (5 bases). There are 16 residues in the CDR3. CDR1 and CDR2 (germline): SGHNT, YYREEE (reference sequence). The V end was cut by 4 bases, the J end by 2 bases, with 18 bases between. CDR3 residues: CASSVTTGGPNTEAFF. Written as DNA, the CDR3 is TGTGCCAGCAGCGTAACAACAGGCGGACCAAACACTGAAGCTTTCTTT.

The chain links TRBV5-5 to TRBJ1-2; 8 nucleotides line up with TRBD1. The CDR3 is 14 amino acids. Germline CDR1 SGHKS, CDR2 YYEKEE (reference sequence). The ends lost 1 base at V and 8 bases at J; junction bases unmatched: 7. The CDR3 loop is CASSLTQGALGYTF. CDR3 bases: TGTGCCAGCAGCTTGACCCAGGGGGCTTTAGGCTACACCTTC.

This clonotype was counted many times. The chain couples TRBV27 to TRBJ2-1; D might be TRBD1 or TRBD2, each matching 5 bases. This CDR3 region has 13 residues. Trimming removed 5 bases at V and 13 bases at J, with 18 bases between. The germline V gene encodes CDR1 MNHEY and CDR2 SMNVEV (reference sequence). The CDR3: CASSPSGPRRQFF. CDR3 DNA: TGTGCCAGCAGTCCTTCGGGACCCAGGAGACAGTTCTTC.

The rearrangement joins TRBV3-1 to TRBJ2-7; TRBD1 agrees at 7 bases. Trimming at V came to 1 base and at J to 4 bases, leaving 4 bases not matched to a gene. The CDR3 extends over 14 amino acids. The V gene's germline CDR1 is LGHDT and CDR2 YNNKEL (reference sequence). The CDR3 sequence: CASSQGDRAYEQYF. CDR3 coding DNA: TGTGCCAGCAGCCAAGGCGACAGGGCGTACGAGCAGTACTTC.

The chain links TRBV11-2 to TRBJ2-3; TRBD2 agrees at 10 bases. Germline CDR1 reads SGHAT; CDR2 reads FQNNGV. The V and J ends lost 4 bases and 6 bases, in that order; junction bases with no gene match: 1. There are 13 residues in the CDR3. CDR3 residues: CASSWGLADTQYF. CDR3 sequence (DNA): TGTGCCAGCAGCTGGGGACTAGCGGATACGCAGTATTTT. The full variable domain, in which reference TRBV11-2 and TRBJ2-3 provide the parts outside the CDR3, is EAGVAQSPRYKIIEKRQSVAFWCNPISGHATLYWYQQILGQGPKLLIQFQNNGVVDDSQLPKDRFSAERLKGVDSTLKIQPAKLEDSAVYLCASSWGLADTQYFGPGTRLTVL.

V gene TRBV19 combines with J gene TRBJ2-7; possibly TRBD1 for D (5 bases). The germline CDR1 and CDR2 sequences are LNHDA and SQIVND (reference sequence). The CDR3 spans 14 residues. Trimming cost V 1 base and J 4 bases, with 11 bases left between them. CDR3 bases: TGTGCCAGTAGTATAGCCCCCGACAGTTACGAGCAGTACTTC. As protein: CASSIAPDSYEQYF.

The J gene is TRBJ1-1, the V gene TRBV11-2; 7 bases fit TRBD1. The trim removed 5 bases at V and 7 bases at J, leaving 10 bases unmatched. The CDR3 is 14 amino acids. Germline V gene sequence: CDR1 SGHAT, CDR2 FQNNGV. DNA for the CDR3: TGTGCCAGCAGCCCGGAGATCACAGGGGATGAAGCTTTCTTT. This codes for CASSPEITGDEAFF.

This clonotype was picked up a small number of times. The chain recombines TRBV20-1 with TRBJ2-7; D is possibly TRBD1 (5 bases). Germline V CDR1 and CDR2: DFQATT, SNEGSKA (reference sequence). V was trimmed by 5 bases and J by 1 base, leaving 9 bases between them. The CDR3 covers 12 residues. The CDR3 coding sequence is TGCAGTGCTTGGGGCAATTCCTACGAGCAGTACTTC. Translated: CSAWGNSYEQYF.

This rearrangement joins TRBV7-2 to TRBJ2-4, with 7 bases aligning to TRBD2. This CDR3 contains 13 residues. Germline loops: CDR1 SGHTA, CDR2 FQGNSA. V was pared by 4 bases and J by 8 bases, with 5 bases of the junction left unmatched. CDR3 region: CASSSREGDIQYF. The CDR3 nucleotides are TGTGCCAGCAGCTCGAGGGAGGGAGACATTCAGTACTTC. Drawing the rest from reference TRBV7-2 and TRBJ2-4, the complete variable domain is GAGVSQSPSNKVTEKGKDVELRCDPISGHTALYWYRQSLGQGLEFLIYFQGNSAPDKSGLPSDRFSAERTGGSVSTLTIQRTQQEDSAVYLCASSSREGDIQYFGAGTRLSVL.

This clonotype came up a few times. The V call is TRBV7-9, the J call TRBJ1-1; D remains ambiguous. V was shortened by 10 bases and J by 2 bases, with 17 bases between the two germline ends. Per germline, CDR1 SEHNR and CDR2 FQNEAQ (reference sequence). CDR3 length: 14 amino acids. This CDR3 is CAIAPPGGNTEAFF. As DNA, the CDR3 is TGTGCCATCGCACCCCCGGGTGGCAACACTGAAGCTTTCTTT.

This clonotype was recorded once. J is TRBJ2-7 and V is TRBV6-5; 8 positions agree with TRBD1. The V gene's germline CDR1 is MNHEY and CDR2 SVGAGI. CDR3 size: 15 residues. V dropped 2 bases and J dropped 2; count of bases not matched to a gene: 5. In DNA, the CDR3 is TGTGCCAGCAGTTACGTGCAGGGGGCCGCCTACGAGCAGTACTTC. Its translation is CASSYVQGAAYEQYF.

There are a few counts of this clonotype. The chain uses TRBV20-1 and TRBJ2-5; a possible D gene is TRBD2 (5 bases). Trimming stripped 2 bases from V and 1 base from J, with 11 bases between. This CDR3 region has 14 residues. CDR1 DFQATT and CDR2 SNEGSKA come from the germline V gene (reference sequence). CDR3 sequence reads: CSARPIGGQETQYF. CDR3 DNA sequence: TGCAGTGCTAGACCAATAGGAGGCCAAGAGACCCAGTACTTC.

This clonotype was counted a few times. This sequence joins TRBV3-1 and TRBJ1-1; D is unresolved. V lost 4 bases and J 0 bases, leaving 21 bases between the germline ends. The length of the CDR3 is 18 residues. The germline V gene encodes CDR1 LGHDT and CDR2 YNNKEL (reference sequence). CDR3 bases: TGTGCCAGCAGCCGCTCTTTATATCCGGGGATTATGAACACTGAAGCTTTCTTT. Translated, it gives CASSRSLYPGIMNTEAFF.

This clonotype has more than one count but fewer than ten. The J gene is TRBJ2-1, the V gene TRBV30; 7 nucleotides agree with TRBD2. With 1 base clipped from V and 2 bases from J, the junction kept 8 bases outside the gene matches. This CDR3 is 16 amino acids long. Germline assignment: CDR1 GTSNPN and CDR2 SVGIG (reference sequence). The CDR3 DNA is TGTGCCTGGAGTGCACCGGAGCGGGGAACCTACAATGAGCAGTTCTTC. It encodes CAWSAPERGTYNEQFF.

The gene calls are TRBV7-2 and TRBJ2-3, with unresolved D. The germline V gene has CDR1 SGHTA and CDR2 FQGNSA. The CDR3 is made up of 13 amino acids. Trimming took off 6 bases at V and 4 bases at J, with 11 bases between the two ends. The CDR3 nucleotides read TGTGCCAGCAGTTATCAACCCCCAGATACGCAGTATTTT. Translated, it gives CASSYQPPDTQYF.

This chain links TRBV15 with TRBJ2-2; D ambiguous. V lost 0 bases, J lost 6 bases, and 8 bases lay in between. Germline V gene sequence: CDR1 LNHNV, CDR2 YYDKDF (reference sequence). The CDR3 covers 14 residues. CDR3 nucleotides: TGTGCCACCAGCAGAGATCCTCGATCCGGGGAGCTGTTTTTT. It translates to CATSRDPRSGELFF. Based on the CDR3 plus reference TRBV15 and TRBJ2-2, the full variable domain is DAMVIQNPRYQVTQFGKPVTLSCSQTLNHNVMYWYQQKSSQAPKLLFHYYDKDFNNEADTPDNFQSRRPNTSFCFLDIRSPGLGDTAMYLCATSRDPRSGELFFGEGSRLTVL.

The chain links TRBV7-9 to TRBJ1-6, with D uncertain. This CDR3 region has 14 residues. Trimming left V 3 bases short and J 7 bases short, with 10 bases between. Per germline, CDR1 SEHNR and CDR2 FQNEAQ (reference sequence). CDR3 nucleotides: TGTGCCAGCAGCTTGCGAGAGCTAAATTCACCCCTCCACTTT. It translates to CASSLRELNSPLHF.

V usage is TRBV20-1 and J usage is TRBJ2-1; 9 bases are a match to TRBD2. The germline CDR1 and CDR2 sequences are DFQATT and SNEGSKA (reference sequence). This CDR3 is built from 16 residues. Trimming removed 2 bases from V and 4 bases from J; junction bases left unmatched: 9. CDR3 in DNA: TGCAGTGCTAGAAGACTAGCGGAGGCAGCTTACAATGAGCAGTTCTTC. The encoded protein is CSARRLAEAAYNEQFF.

V gene TRBV25-1 combines with J gene TRBJ1-1; perhaps TRBD1 as D (5 bases). V was shortened by 4 bases and J by 4 bases, with 13 bases between the two germline ends. CDR3 size: 14 residues. CDR1 is MGHDK, CDR2 SYGVNS, per germline. CDR3 residues: CASSALTGGTEAFF. The CDR3 DNA follows: TGTGCCAGCAGTGCCCTCACAGGAGGCACTGAAGCTTTCTTT.

CDR3 in DNA: TGTGCCAGCAGTTTAAAGCAGGGAAGCGGGGGCTACACCTTC. Its translation: CASSLKQGSGGYTF. The gene calls are TRBV27 and TRBJ1-2; TRBD1 might be the D (5 bases). The CDR3 contains 14 residues. The V gene's germline CDR1 is MNHEY and CDR2 SMNVEV (reference sequence). Trimming took off 2 bases at V and 8 bases at J, with 15 bases between the two ends.

The chain carries TRBV19 and TRBJ1-4; D not certain. Germline V lookup: CDR1 LNHDA, CDR2 SQIVND (reference sequence). V was shortened by 3 bases and J by 3 bases, with 8 bases between the two germline ends. The CDR3 is 14 residues long. In DNA, the CDR3 is TGTGCCAGTAGTATCGGGTTACCTAATGAAAAACTGTTTTTT. It specifies CASSIGLPNEKLFF. Together with reference TRBV19 and TRBJ1-4, the CDR3 gives the full variable domain: DGGITQSPKYLFRKEGQNVTLSCEQNLNHDAMYWYRQDPGQGLRLIYYSQIVNDFQKGDIAEGYSVSREKKESFPLTVTSAQKNPTAFYLCASSIGLPNEKLFFGSGTQLSVL.

The table lists this clonotype with a few counts. The DNA is left out, because the CDR3 cannot be placed on it with certainty; the CDR3 is given as TCRdb lists it. This chain uses TRBV5-1 with TRBJ1-2; the listed D gene, TRBD1, was not tested against the DNA. Termini included, the CDR3 measures 19 amino acids. Germline V gene data show CDR1 as SGHRS and CDR2 as YFSETQ. The CDR3 sequence: CASSFGQGDFRGNIYGYTF.

The V gene is TRBV7-9, the J gene TRBJ1-2; the D gene is possibly TRBD1 (5 bases). Looked up from germline, CDR1 is SEHNR and CDR2 is FQNEAQ (reference sequence). V lost 5 bases and J lost 2, with 12 bases in between. The CDR3 totals 14 residues. CDR3 loop: CASSPVGVNYGYTF. As DNA, the CDR3 is TGTGCCAGCAGCCCCGTGGGGGTAAACTATGGCTACACCTTC. Full variable domain (remainder filled in from reference TRBV7-9 and TRBJ1-2): DTGVSQNPRHKITKRGQNVTFRCDPISEHNRLYWYRQTLGQGPEFLTYFQNEAQLEKSRLLSDRFSAERPKGSFSTLEIQRTEQGDSAMYLCASSPVGVNYGYTFGSGTRLTVV.

This rearrangement joins TRBV14 to TRBJ2-4; 8 bases align to TRBD1. Germline CDR1 SGHDN, CDR2 FVKESK. The CDR3 is made up of 17 amino acids. Losses at the gene ends were 0 bases for V and 9 bases for J; bases not matched to a gene: 13. The CDR3 here is CASSQDRGRGPHGIQYF. CDR3 DNA: TGTGCCAGCAGCCAAGATCGGGGCAGGGGGCCTCACGGCATTCAGTACTTC.

This clonotype was counted a few times. The chain is built from TRBV12-3 or TRBV12-4 and TRBJ1-2; D gene ambiguous. This CDR3 has 14 amino acids. Trimming took 11 bases from V and 0 from J, leaving 16 bases between them. CDR3 in DNA: TGTGCCGTCACCCGGATCGAGGCTAACTATGGCTACACCTTC. Translated, it gives CAVTRIEANYGYTF.